Given below is one TCR beta chain in context. Measured with immunoSEQ multiplex PCR; TCRdb has only the in-frame clones, and not every one. The data hold about 39,000 clones, with around 90% observed a single time. V shed 5 bases, J shed 6 bases, and the junction held 3 bases outside the gene matches. The germline V gene has CDR1 GTSNPN and CDR2 SVGIG (reference sequence). The CDR3 length is 13 residues. The sample belongs to a study of T cell changes during pregnancy in multiple sclerosis. The sample here was CD4+ T cells from peripheral blood mononuclear cells, taken in the third trimester of pregnancy. The origin of this receptor is a female donor in good health, enrolled as a control in a pregnancy study. The genes are TRBV30 and TRBJ1-5, with TRBD1 matching 11 bases. The chain's CDR3 is CAWAGTGGQPQHF. The CDR3 coding sequence is TGTGCCTGGGCCGGGACAGGGGGTCAGCCCCAGCATTTT.